This T cell receptor (beta chain) was recorded in a study of control samples from healthy donors and cancer patients. Produced via immunoSEQ multiplex PCR; TCRdb's table is partial and in-frame only. The table lists roughly 80,000 clones, 70% to 90% of them singletons. Trimming pared 1 base from V and 4 bases from J, leaving 8 bases between. The CDR3 contains 14 residues. Per germline, CDR1 MNHNS and CDR2 SASEGT. This clone was seen more than once but under ten times. Sequencing was carried out using blood. This receptor was taken from a woman between 50 and 59 years old in good health. The chain combines TRBV6-1 with TRBJ1-5; the D is unclear. The CDR3 DNA reads as TGTGCCAGCAGTGAAGGAGGAGCGAATCAGCCCCAGCATTTT. Encoded protein: CASSEGGANQPQHF.